The TCR beta chain under discussion was sequenced for a study of cytomegalovirus exposure and HLA in healthy donors. The ends were cut back, 4 bases at V and 1 base at J, with 12 bases in the middle. The CDR3 is 15 residues long. The PCR contained 60 Vbeta and 13 Jbeta primers. Generated by immunoSEQ multiplex PCR, the TCRdb table keeps only in-frame clones and is missing some. The sample lists 140,000 to 150,000 clones, over 80% seen once, with less than 3.5% in the top ten. The chain recombines TRBV5-3 with TRBJ1-5, with D uncertain. TRBV5-3 is marked as an open reading frame, function uncertain. This TCR was recovered from a woman in her twenties or thirties in good health and CMV-seronegative. Sequences were obtained from PBMCs. The CDR3 sequence: CARSGRWRSNQPQHF. In nucleotides, the CDR3 is TGTGCCAGAAGCGGCAGGTGGCGAAGCAATCAGCCCCAGCATTTT.